Described below is a single T cell receptor beta chain sequence and its context. The data belong to a study of blood T cell repertoires in COVID-19. Study-level information: Acute and convalescent COVID-19 samples came from the United States, Italy and Spain.

As originally analysed: Nucleated cell counts were estimated from reference gene primer amplification. Libraries were prepared by immunoSEQ multiplex PCR; TCRdb keeps only in-frame clonotypes and omits some of them. Clonal size and the V and J genes are those of that table, whereas D and trimming came from the DNA. The sample shows roughly 100,000 clones, roughly 80% of them seen only once. Germline CDR1 is SNHLY and CDR2 is FYNNEI. J was trimmed by 5 bases and V by 8 bases; bases with no gene match: 7. There are 14 residues in the CDR3. The genes are TRBV2 and TRBJ2-1; 9 nucleotides match TRBD2. The source material was peripheral blood. This TCR came from a woman in her seventies with acute or convalescent COVID-19. CDR3 DNA sequence: TGTGCCAGCGGCGGGGGGGCTAAGAACAATGAGCAGTTCTTC. Translation gives CASGGGAKNNEQFF.